These 23 T cell receptor beta chains originate from one sample sequenced in a study of cytomegalovirus exposure and HLA in healthy donors. Primers included in the PCR were 60 Vbeta and 13 Jbeta primers. Data came from immunoSEQ multiplex PCR; TCRdb stores just in-frame clones and leaves some out. The sample shows about 150,000 clones, about 78% of them seen only once. The sample consisted of PBMCs. These receptors originate from a man in his forties or fifties in good health and CMV-seropositive.

The chain is built from TRBV5-6 and TRBJ1-1; a weak D match, TRBD1 (5 bases). V lost 0 bases to trimming and J lost 4 bases, with 10 bases between them. The CDR3 extends over 14 amino acids. The germline CDR1 and CDR2 sequences are SGHDT and YYEEEE. The CDR3, as DNA: TGTGCCAGCAGCTTGGGATTTAGGGGCACTGAAGCTTTCTTT. This gives the protein CASSLGFRGTEAFF.

The gene calls are TRBV25-1 and TRBJ2-7; D gene uncertain. V was cut by 4 bases and J by 0 bases, with 13 bases left in between. Germline values: CDR1 MGHDK, CDR2 SYGVNS. This CDR3 region has 15 residues. CDR3 sequence (DNA): TGTGCCAGCAGTGGGAGAACAAAGAGCTCCTACGAGCAGTACTTC. As protein: CASSGRTKSSYEQYF.

The chain joins TRBV21-1 to TRBJ1-1; the D call in the table, TRBD1, was not verified against the DNA. TRBV21-1 is reported as a pseudogene. The CDR3 is 16 amino acids. The CDR3 DNA sequence: TGTGCCAGCAGCAAAGCGGTTGAGGGGGCGAACACTGAAGCTTTCTTT. It encodes CASSKAVEGANTEAFF.

This clone has at least ten counts. The chain uses TRBV7-9 and TRBJ1-1, with 7 bases lining up with TRBD1. Germline V lookup: CDR1 SEHNR, CDR2 FQNEAQ (reference sequence). CDR3 size: 14 residues. With V trimmed by 2 bases and J by 7 bases, 7 bases remained unmatched. CDR3 nucleotide sequence: TGTGCCAGCAGCTTACTAACGACAGGGCTTGAAGCTTTCTTT. Its protein is CASSLLTTGLEAFF.

The rearrangement links TRBV2 to TRBJ1-2, with D perhaps TRBD1 (6 bases). The germline V gene has CDR1 SNHLY and CDR2 FYNNEI. V lost 6 bases and J 3 bases, leaving 8 bases between the germline ends. The CDR3 has 12 residues. The CDR3 loop is CASSNRDYGYTF. The CDR3 nucleotides are TGTGCCAGCAGCAACAGGGACTATGGCTACACCTTC. The entire variable domain, with the rest obtained from reference TRBV2 and TRBJ1-2, is as follows: EPEVTQTPSHQVTQMGQEVILRCVPISNHLYFYWYRQILGQKVEFLVSFYNNEISEKSEIFDDQFSVERPDGSNFTLKIRSTKLEDSAMYFCASSNRDYGYTFGSGTRLTVV.

This clone occurred a few times. This chain uses TRBV5-6 with TRBJ2-7; TRBD1 might be the D (5 bases). V was pared by 1 base and J by 5 bases, with 7 bases between. The CDR3 contains 12 residues. Germline-derived CDR1 and CDR2 are SGHDT and YYEEEE. The CDR3, as DNA: TGTGCCAGCAGCTTGCAGGGCGACGAGCAGTACTTC. Protein: CASSLQGDEQYF.

The V gene is TRBV7-2, the J gene TRBJ2-3, with TRBD2 identical over 8 bases. The germline V gene has CDR1 SGHTA and CDR2 FQGNSA. The CDR3 loop spans 16 amino acids. V gave up 4 bases and J gave up 3 bases; unmatched junction bases: 9. DNA for the CDR3: TGTGCCAGCAGCTCCCGCCGACGGGGGGGAACAGATACGCAGTATTTT. Its translation: CASSSRRRGGTDTQYF.

This chain joins TRBV12-5 and TRBJ1-1, with D maybe TRBD1 (5 bases). CDR1 and CDR2 from the germline V gene are LGHNT and FRNRAP. CDR3 size: 16 residues. V lost 0 bases and J 0 bases, leaving 11 bases between the germline ends. CDR3 residues: CASGLVLGGVNTEAFF. For the CDR3, the DNA is TGTGCTAGTGGTTTGGTACTCGGGGGTGTGAACACTGAAGCTTTCTTT.

In its sample, this clone was seen a few times. The chain has TRBV6-1 and TRBJ1-1; perhaps TRBD1 as D (6 bases). The V gene's germline CDR1 is MNHNS and CDR2 SASEGT. This CDR3 has 14 amino acids. The V gene lost 8 bases and the J gene lost 6 bases, with 19 bases spanning the gap. The CDR3 sequence is CASGVRAEGAEAFF. The CDR3 DNA follows: TGTGCCAGCGGGGTACGGGCTGAGGGGGCTGAAGCTTTCTTT.

The J gene is TRBJ2-3, the V gene TRBV6-1; D is undetermined. This CDR3 spans 14 amino acids. Germline V gives CDR1 MNHNS, CDR2 SASEGT. Trimming shortened V by 1 base and J by 0 bases, and 5 bases separated the two germline ends. The CDR3 DNA reads TGTGCCAGCAGTGAAGGGCCCAGCACAGATACGCAGTATTTT. Translation gives CASSEGPSTDTQYF.

This clone was counted only a few times. The chain employs TRBV4-1 and TRBJ1-2; the D is unclear. The CDR3 is 15 residues long. V lost 1 base, J lost 4 bases, and 13 bases lay in between. Germline-derived CDR1 and CDR2 are MGHRA and YSYEKL. In DNA form, the CDR3 reads TGCGCCAGCAGCCAAGTAGAGTACAGCTTCTATGGCTACACCTTC. Amino acid sequence: CASSQVEYSFYGYTF.

In its sample, this clone was seen once. This chain uses TRBV6-1 with TRBJ1-6, with D maybe TRBD1 (5 bases). Per germline, CDR1 MNHNS and CDR2 SASEGT. The CDR3 covers 12 residues. V was trimmed by 5 bases and J by 15 bases, leaving 14 bases between them. CDR3 nucleotides: TGTGCCAGCAGTTTCGACAGTCTAGTCCTCCACTTT. Residues: CASSFDSLVLHF.

The chain carries TRBV7-6 and TRBJ1-1, with 8 nucleotides matching TRBD1. Germline CDR1 and CDR2: SGHVS and FNYEAQ. V dropped 5 bases and J dropped 6; count of bases not matched to a gene: 11. The CDR3 is 15 residues long. The DNA of the CDR3 is TGTGCCAGCAGCCCTCGGACAGGGAGGGCCGCTGAAGCTTTCTTT. This gives the protein CASSPRTGRAAEAFF.

The CDR3 reads CASSWQGKGTEAFF. CDR3 bases: TGTGCCAGCAGTTGGCAGGGGAAGGGGACTGAAGCTTTCTTT. V is TRBV27 and J is TRBJ1-1; D is perhaps TRBD1 (6 bases). V shed 4 bases and J shed 5 bases, with 14 bases lying between them. The CDR3 sequence is 14 residues long. Germline-derived CDR1 and CDR2 are MNHEY and SMNVEV (reference sequence).

The CDR3 is CASSSSFSGSLRTQYF. The CDR3 region has the DNA TGTGCCAGCAGTTCCTCTTTTAGCGGGAGCTTAAGGACCCAGTACTTC. The genes are TRBV6-5 and TRBJ2-5; 9 bases map to TRBD2. The CDR3 runs to 16 residues. CDR1 and CDR2 (germline): MNHEY, SVGAGI. The junction had 13 bases not matched to a gene; V was cut back by 4 bases and J by 7 bases.

The V call is TRBV7-9, the J call TRBJ2-1, with 10 positions matching TRBD1. The CDR3 length is 14 residues. The junction had 6 bases not matched to a gene; V was cut back by 6 bases and J by 7 bases. Germline lookup yields CDR1 SEHNR and CDR2 FQNEAQ (reference sequence). The CDR3 sequence: CASSPWGQGNEQFF. The CDR3 DNA reads TGTGCCAGCAGTCCCTGGGGACAGGGGAATGAGCAGTTCTTC.

The chain combines TRBV11-2 with TRBJ2-1; 7 bases line up with TRBD1. Trimming removed 6 bases from V and 9 bases from J; junction bases left unmatched: 8. This CDR3 has 13 amino acids. Germline assignment: CDR1 SGHAT and CDR2 FQNNGV. Written as DNA, the CDR3 is TGTGCCAGCAGGCGACAGGGAAGGCGTGAGCAGTTCTTC. It codes for CASRRQGRREQFF.

The J gene is TRBJ2-4, the V gene TRBV5-1; weak D call: TRBD1 (6 bases). Trimming pared 1 base from V and 6 bases from J, leaving 14 bases between. Per the germline V gene, CDR1 is SGHRS and CDR2 is YFSETQ. The CDR3 is 15 residues long. The DNA of the CDR3 is TGCGCCAGCAGCTTGATCCCACAGGGCCGAAACATTCAGTACTTC. Translated: CASSLIPQGRNIQYF. Filled out from reference TRBV5-1 and TRBJ2-4, the complete variable domain reads KAGVTQTPRYLIKTRGQQVTLSCSPISGHRSVSWYQQTPGQGLQFLFEYFSETQRNKGNFPGRFSGRQFSNSRSEMNVSTLELGDSALYLCASSLIPQGRNIQYFGAGTRLSVL.

This clone has just one count. This chain uses TRBV6-6 with TRBJ2-5, with D possibly matching TRBD1 (5 bases). In germline, CDR1 is MNHNY, CDR2 SVGAGI (reference sequence). There are 14 residues in the CDR3. Trimming left V 5 bases short and J 4 bases short, with 14 bases between. As DNA, the CDR3 is TGTGCCAGCAGTGGGGCCGAACCGGCAGAGACCCAGTACTTC. Its translation: CASSGAEPAETQYF.

This clone was seen a few times. This chain connects TRBV5-1 to TRBJ2-3, with D perhaps TRBD1 (6 bases). Trimming shortened V by 4 bases and J by 5 bases, and 17 bases separated the two germline ends. This CDR3 comprises 15 residues. Germline V lookup: CDR1 SGHRS, CDR2 YFSETQ. The CDR3, as DNA: TGCGCCAGCAGCATGCTACTAGGGGGTTTAGATACGCAGTATTTT. Protein: CASSMLLGGLDTQYF.

This chain uses TRBV14 with TRBJ2-1; maybe TRBD1 (5 bases). CDR1 and CDR2 (germline): SGHDN, FVKESK. The V and J ends lost 1 base and 3 bases respectively, with 13 bases between them. CDR3 size: 16 residues. CDR3 residues: CASSQAFQGLYNEQFF. CDR3 coding DNA: TGTGCCAGCAGCCAAGCTTTTCAGGGTCTCTACAATGAGCAGTTCTTC. Using reference TRBV14 and TRBJ2-1 for the parts outside the CDR3, the full variable domain is EAGVTQFPSHSVIEKGQTVTLRCDPISGHDNLYWYRRVMGKEIKFLLHFVKESKQDESGMPNNRFLAERTGGTYSTLKVQPAELEDSGVYFCASSQAFQGLYNEQFFGPGTRLTVL.

This chain uses TRBV10-3 with TRBJ1-1; the match to TRBD1 covers 8 bases. Per the germline V gene, CDR1 is ENHRY and CDR2 is SYGVKD. V shed 3 bases, J shed 8 bases, and the junction held 14 bases outside the gene matches. CDR3 length equals 16 residues. The CDR3 region has the DNA TGTGCCATCAGTGACGACAGGGGTCGTTTTTATCGGGAAGCTTTCTTT. It codes for CAISDDRGRFYREAFF.

This clone was seen more than once but under ten times. The chain links TRBV18 to TRBJ2-6, with 8 nucleotides matching TRBD1. After removal of 2 bases from V and 2 bases from J, the junction contained 2 bases not matched to a gene. The CDR3 has 16 amino acids. Germline V gene data show CDR1 as KGHSH and CDR2 as LQKENI. CDR3 DNA sequence: TGTGCCAGCTCACCAGCAGGGGGCCCTGGGGCCAACGTCCTGACTTTC. Translated: CASSPAGGPGANVLTF.